Shown below are 15 T cell receptor beta chains from a single sample sequenced in a study of early T cells in non-severe SARS-CoV-2 infection. TCRdb reprocessed the 5' RACE reads via MiXCR and lists one record per CDR3 protein. The sample holds 95,000 to 100,000 distinct CDR3 sequences; roughly 11% are singletons and the top ten take approximately 5%. Sequenced input: whole blood. The receptors were gathered from an adult who was a healthcare worker with PCR-confirmed SARS-CoV-2 infection or an uninfected control (not recorded which).

In this sample, this clonotype turned up a few times. The rearrangement joins TRBV15 to TRBJ1-1, with D unclear. V was clipped by 1 base and J by 2 bases, with 5 bases between them. The CDR3 extends over 13 amino acids. The germline gives CDR1 LNHNV, CDR2 YYDKDF (reference sequence). The CDR3 coding sequence is TGTGCCACCAGCAGAGGGACTAACACTGAAGCTTTCTTT. It encodes CATSRGTNTEAFF.

This clonotype showed up just a few times. The rearrangement uses TRBV10-3 and TRBJ2-3; 10 bases line up with TRBD2. The CDR3 totals 15 residues. From germline, CDR1 is ENHRY and CDR2 SYGVKD. Trimming took 6 bases from V and 10 from J; bases not matched to a gene: 13. CDR3 protein: CAIRRAGGPEVSQYF. CDR3 coding DNA: TGTGCCATCAGGCGAGCGGGGGGGCCAGAGGTGTCGCAGTATTTT.

This clonotype has a handful of counts. In nucleotides, the CDR3 is TGTGCCAGCAGCTTTACCATTCCAACAAGGGGGACTGAAGCTTTCTTT. The encoded protein is CASSFTIPTRGTEAFF. V is TRBV5-6 and J is TRBJ1-1, with a possible D match to TRBD1 (6 bases). The CDR3 runs to 16 residues. From germline, CDR1 is SGHDT and CDR2 YYEEEE. The V and J ends lost 2 bases and 5 bases respectively, with 19 bases between them.

In its sample, this clonotype was seen many times. V gene TRBV28 combines with J gene TRBJ2-4; TRBD1 matches at 9 bases. Germline loops: CDR1 MDHEN, CDR2 SYDVKM. V was clipped by 5 bases and J by 8 bases; unmatched bases: 1. This CDR3 is 12 amino acids long. CDR3 region: CASSRTGDIQYF. CDR3 nucleotide sequence: TGTGCCAGCAGTCGGACAGGGGACATTCAGTACTTC.

This rearrangement joins TRBV29-1 to TRBJ2-3; a weak D match, TRBD2 (6 bases). This CDR3 is 15 amino acids long. V gave up 6 bases and J gave up 4 bases, with 20 bases separating them. Germline assignment: CDR1 SQVTM and CDR2 ANQGSEA. The CDR3 spells CSVRGGLVSPDTQYF. The CDR3 coding sequence is TGCAGCGTGCGCGGAGGGTTGGTTAGCCCAGATACGCAGTATTTT.

This clonotype was found many times. This chain connects TRBV29-1 to TRBJ2-7; D gene unclear. Germline loops: CDR1 SQVTM, CDR2 ANQGSEA. Between the trimmed V and J ends, which lost 6 bases and 4 bases, there was a span of 10 bases. This CDR3 region has 11 residues. The chain's CDR3 is CSVDEGYEQYF. The DNA of the CDR3 is TGCAGCGTGGACGAAGGTTACGAGCAGTACTTC.

This clonotype occurred a few times. This chain uses TRBV19 with TRBJ2-5, with D perhaps TRBD2 (5 bases). V was pared by 6 bases and J by 1 base, with 12 bases between. CDR1 and CDR2 from the germline V gene are LNHDA and SQIVND (reference sequence). CDR3 length: 14 amino acids. The CDR3, as DNA: TGTGCCAGTAGCAATCTCGGGATCCAAGAGACCCAGTACTTC. This gives the protein CASSNLGIQETQYF.

This clonotype was seen at least ten times. The chain joins TRBV9 to TRBJ2-1, with D hard to call. The CDR3 spans 12 residues. V shed 0 bases and J shed 8 bases, with 6 bases lying between them. CDR1 is SGDLS and CDR2 is YYNGEE in the germline V gene. CDR3 sequence reads: CASSVDADEQFF. The CDR3, as DNA: TGTGCCAGCAGCGTAGACGCCGATGAGCAGTTCTTC.

CDR3 sequence (DNA): TGTGCCAGCAGCCTGGAGGCAGGGCCCAAAAACATTCAGTACTTC. Protein product: CASSLEAGPKNIQYF. The rearrangement uses TRBV21-1 and TRBJ2-4; the table names TRBD1, a call not compared with the DNA. TRBV21-1 has pseudogene status. This CDR3 region has 15 residues.

This clonotype was picked up many times. The V call is TRBV9, the J call TRBJ2-3; D gene ambiguous. CDR3 length: 11 amino acids. CDR1 is SGDLS, CDR2 YYNGEE, per germline. The germline V and J ends were trimmed by 4 bases and 2 bases, with 2 bases remaining between them. This chain's CDR3 is CASSITDTQYF. In nucleotides, the CDR3 is TGTGCCAGCAGCATCACAGATACGCAGTATTTT.

This clonotype was picked up many times. This chain uses TRBV18 with TRBJ1-6; D gene ambiguous. This CDR3 has 14 residues. Germline V gene lookup returns CDR1 KGHSH and CDR2 LQKENI. Trimming removed 5 bases at V and 9 bases at J, with 14 bases between. The CDR3: CASSSDVAGSPLHF. The CDR3 DNA reads as TGTGCCAGCTCATCCGACGTGGCCGGTTCACCCCTCCACTTT.

This clonotype was seen at least ten times. The chain is built from TRBV10-1 and TRBJ2-3, with no clear D. Trimming stripped 2 bases from V and 6 bases from J, with 15 bases between. The CDR3 covers 15 residues. Germline CDR1 reads WNHNN; CDR2 reads SYGVQD (reference sequence). CDR3 in amino acids: CASSEIVGARDTQYF. In nucleotides, the CDR3 is TGCGCCAGCAGTGAGATAGTAGGAGCCAGGGATACGCAGTATTTT.

This clonotype was detected a few times. J is TRBJ2-5 and V is TRBV29-1; 7 bases map to TRBD1. Germline V gives CDR1 SQVTM, CDR2 ANQGSEA. The CDR3 totals 13 residues. Unmatched junction bases numbered 9, after V lost 6 bases and J lost 5 bases. CDR3 nucleotides: TGCAGCGTAGATCAGGGGGTCGGGGAGACCCAGTACTTC. It codes for CSVDQGVGETQYF.

This clonotype came up many times. The J gene is TRBJ2-3, the V gene TRBV7-8, with 8 bases identical to TRBD2. The junction had 13 bases not matched to a gene; V was cut back by 2 bases and J by 0 bases. Germline CDR1 is SGHVS and CDR2 is FQNEAQ. The CDR3 consists of 19 residues. CDR3 in amino acids: CASSLRALAGRASTDTQYF. CDR3 sequence (DNA): TGTGCCAGCAGCTTACGAGCCCTAGCGGGTCGGGCTAGCACAGATACGCAGTATTTT.

The gene calls are TRBV29-1 and TRBJ1-3; D might be TRBD1 (6 bases). The V end was cut by 6 bases, the J end by 6 bases, with 12 bases between. The germline gives CDR1 SQVTM, CDR2 ANQGSEA. The CDR3 length is 12 residues. CDR3 amino acids: CSVIRGENTIYF. The CDR3 DNA is TGCAGCGTGATCAGGGGAGAAAACACCATATATTTT. Filled out from reference TRBV29-1 and TRBJ1-3, the complete variable domain reads SAVISQKPSRDICQRGTSLTIQCQVDSQVTMMFWYRQQPGQSLTLIATANQGSEATYESGFVIDKFPISRPNLTFSTLTVSNMSPEDSSIYLCSVIRGENTIYFGEGSWLTVV.